This entry lists 27 T cell receptor beta chains sequenced from one sample in a study of CD8 T cells in Susac syndrome. RNA, at about 0.5 to 1 ug, was reverse transcribed with random hexamers. TCRdb ran MiXCR on the immunoSEQ multiplex PCR reads and lists one entry per CDR3 protein. The table lists approximately 200,000 distinct CDR3 sequences, approximately 95% of them singletons. The sequenced sample consisted of CD4+ T cells from PBMCs. These receptors all stem from a human donor with multiple sclerosis.

The chain employs TRBV30 and TRBJ2-6; 8 bases agree with TRBD1. CDR3 length equals 17 residues. The V gene's germline CDR1 is GTSNPN and CDR2 SVGIG (reference sequence). Trimming removed 4 bases from V and 5 bases from J; junction bases left unmatched: 13. The chain's CDR3 is CAWTEGGQGAWANVLTF. CDR3 nucleotide sequence: TGTGCCTGGACTGAAGGGGGGCAGGGGGCCTGGGCCAACGTCCTGACTTTC.

The chain couples TRBV29-1 to TRBJ2-1; perhaps TRBD2 as D (6 bases). Trimming stripped 2 bases from V and 5 bases from J, with 10 bases between. Germline V lookup: CDR1 SQVTM, CDR2 ANQGSEA. The CDR3 runs to 13 residues. The CDR3 protein is CSVERTTNNEQFF. The CDR3, as DNA: TGCAGCGTTGAAAGGACTACCAACAATGAGCAGTTCTTC.

This clonotype occurred once. The J gene is TRBJ2-1, the V gene TRBV5-1; 8 nucleotides align to TRBD1. The CDR3 runs 16 residues. With 0 bases clipped from V and 4 bases from J, the junction kept 6 bases outside the gene matches. Per germline, CDR1 SGHRS and CDR2 YFSETQ. In DNA form, the CDR3 reads TGCGCCAGCAGCTTGGTGGGACAGGTTACTTACAATGAGCAGTTCTTC. Amino acids: CASSLVGQVTYNEQFF.

The V gene is TRBV7-2, the J gene TRBJ2-3; the D is unclear. Per the germline V gene, CDR1 is SGHTA and CDR2 is FQGNSA. V gave up 5 bases and J gave up 1 base, with 10 bases separating them. This CDR3 region has 14 residues. CDR3 loop: CASSPYSGTDTQYF. In DNA, the CDR3 is TGTGCCAGCAGCCCTTATTCGGGCACAGATACGCAGTATTTT.

The chain combines TRBV19 with TRBJ2-6; D possibly uses TRBD1 or TRBD2 (5 bases each). With 2 bases removed from V and 4 bases from J, the gap between germline ends came to 9 bases. The CDR3 contains 15 residues. Germline V gene lookup returns CDR1 LNHDA and CDR2 SQIVND (reference sequence). CDR3 region: CASSISGTGANVLTF. The DNA for the CDR3 is TGTGCCAGTAGTATATCAGGGACCGGGGCCAACGTCCTGACTTTC.

The rearrangement links TRBV20-1 to TRBJ1-2, with 8 positions matching TRBD1. Germline CDR1 DFQATT, CDR2 SNEGSKA (reference sequence). V trimming: 3 bases; J trimming: 2 bases; junction bases outside the gene matches: 11. The CDR3 loop spans 16 amino acids. In DNA form, the CDR3 reads TGCAGTGCTAGTACGCCTAACAGGGGGGAGAACTATGGCTACACCTTC. This gives the protein CSASTPNRGENYGYTF.

V usage is TRBV12-3 or TRBV12-4 and J usage is TRBJ2-5, with D possibly called TRBD1 or TRBD2 (7 bases each). There are 13 residues in the CDR3. V lost 6 bases and J 4 bases, leaving 12 bases between the germline ends. CDR3 sequence (DNA): TGTGCCAGCAGACAGGGGAGGGGAGAGACCCAGTACTTC. It yields the protein CASRQGRGETQYF.

This clonotype has only one observation. This rearrangement joins TRBV9 to TRBJ1-2; D perhaps matches TRBD1 (6 bases). Germline CDR1 reads SGDLS; CDR2 reads YYNGEE. The CDR3 is made up of 14 amino acids. Trimming removed 4 bases at V and 3 bases at J, with 13 bases between. The CDR3 nucleotides read TGTGCCAGCAGCCCCCAAGGGGGACACTATGGCTACACCTTC. Protein product: CASSPQGGHYGYTF. The full variable domain, its missing parts supplied by reference TRBV9 and TRBJ1-2, is DSGVTQTPKHLITATGQRVTLRCSPRSGDLSVYWYQQSLDQGLQFLIQYYNGEERAKGNILERFSAQQFPDLHSELNLSSLELGDSALYFCASSPQGGHYGYTFGSGTRLTVV.

The V call is TRBV5-1, the J call TRBJ1-5; D gene ambiguous. The CDR3 runs to 14 residues. Germline V CDR1 and CDR2: SGHRS, YFSETQ. V was pared by 4 bases and J by 0 bases, with 8 bases between. The chain's CDR3 is CASSEGSSNQPQHF. The CDR3 bases are TGCGCCAGCAGCGAGGGTAGTAGCAATCAGCCCCAGCATTTT.

J is TRBJ1-6 and V is TRBV24-1; a weak D match, TRBD1 (5 bases). V lost 5 bases and J 5 bases, leaving 18 bases between the germline ends. Looked up from germline, CDR1 is KGHDR and CDR2 is SFDVKD. CDR3 length: 17 amino acids. CDR3 in DNA: TGTGCCACCAGTGGTACTTCGGGGCAGGGCCATAATTCACCCCTCCACTTT. Protein product: CATSGTSGQGHNSPLHF.

The V and J genes are TRBV15 and TRBJ1-2, with D possibly TRBD1 on 6 matching bases. The germline CDR1 and CDR2 sequences are LNHNV and YYDKDF (reference sequence). The CDR3 totals 13 residues. V was shortened by 3 bases and J by 7 bases, with 12 bases between the two germline ends. The CDR3 sequence is CATSSGGLVGYTF. The CDR3 DNA reads TGTGCCACCAGCAGTGGGGGGCTTGTTGGCTACACCTTC.

The chain joins TRBV3-1 to TRBJ2-2, with D possibly called TRBD1 or TRBD2 (5 bases each). Germline V gene lookup returns CDR1 LGHDT and CDR2 YNNKEL (reference sequence). This CDR3 region has 15 residues. The V gene lost 1 base and the J gene lost 7 bases, with 13 bases spanning the gap. For the CDR3, the DNA is TGTGCCAGCAGCCAAGGGCAGGGAGCACTCGGGGAGCTGTTTTTT. This codes for CASSQGQGALGELFF.

J is TRBJ2-7 and V is TRBV20-1; no definite D call. V was trimmed by 3 bases and J by 4 bases, leaving 16 bases between them. The CDR3 sequence is 14 residues long. CDR1 and CDR2 (germline): DFQATT, SNEGSKA (reference sequence). The CDR3 bases are TGCAGTGCTAGTCCTAAGGTTGGGTCGTACGAGCAGTACTTC. The encoded protein is CSASPKVGSYEQYF.

In DNA, the CDR3 is TGTGCCAGCAGCCCGGGGGGATCCCCTAGCACAGATACGCAGTATTTT. Protein product: CASSPGGSPSTDTQYF. This rearrangement joins TRBV5-4 to TRBJ2-3, with 7 bases identical to TRBD2. V dropped 4 bases and J dropped 0; count of bases not matched to a gene: 8. CDR3 length: 16 amino acids. The V gene's germline CDR1 is SGHNT and CDR2 YYREEE (reference sequence).

This chain uses TRBV27 with TRBJ2-7; maybe TRBD1 (6 bases). The CDR3 has 13 amino acids. V was pared by 6 bases and J by 1 base, with 10 bases between. In germline, CDR1 is MNHEY, CDR2 SMNVEV (reference sequence). The CDR3 reads CASSRDTSYEQYF. In DNA, the CDR3 is TGTGCCAGCAGCCGGGACACTTCCTACGAGCAGTACTTC.

CDR3 DNA: TGTGCCAGCACCTCAGGGCGAGAAGAGACCCAGTACTTC. Its protein is CASTSGREETQYF. The chain combines TRBV12-3 or TRBV12-4 with TRBJ2-5; perhaps TRBD1 as D (5 bases). This CDR3 has 13 amino acids. Trimming removed 7 bases from V and 3 bases from J, with 12 bases in between.

The J gene is TRBJ1-1, the V gene TRBV2; D gene uncertain. CDR3 length: 14 residues. Per the germline V gene, CDR1 is SNHLY and CDR2 is FYNNEI. V gave up 6 bases and J gave up 5 bases, with 16 bases separating them. DNA for the CDR3: TGTGCCAGCAGCCCGTGGGAGGGCGGGACTGAAGCTTTCTTT. Protein sequence: CASSPWEGGTEAFF.

This rearrangement joins TRBV9 to TRBJ2-5, with D perhaps TRBD1 or TRBD2 (5 bases each). The CDR3 sequence is 15 residues long. CDR1 is SGDLS and CDR2 is YYNGEE in the germline V gene. V was clipped by 4 bases and J by 2 bases, with 15 bases between them. CDR3 sequence: CASSTGTILQETQYF. The CDR3 nucleotides read TGTGCCAGCAGCACCGGGACCATCTTACAAGAGACCCAGTACTTC. The full variable domain, its missing parts supplied by reference TRBV9 and TRBJ2-5, is DSGVTQTPKHLITATGQRVTLRCSPRSGDLSVYWYQQSLDQGLQFLIQYYNGEERAKGNILERFSAQQFPDLHSELNLSSLELGDSALYFCASSTGTILQETQYFGPGTRLLVL.

The chain combines TRBV9 with TRBJ2-2; D is undetermined. Deletions cut 0 bases from V and 6 bases from J, with 9 bases between. Germline CDR1 and CDR2: SGDLS and YYNGEE. CDR3 length: 14 amino acids. The CDR3 region has the DNA TGTGCCAGCAGCGTAGTGGGTGGGGCCGGGGAGCTGTTTTTT. Its protein is CASSVVGGAGELFF.

The chain employs TRBV30 and TRBJ2-1; maybe TRBD1 (5 bases). CDR1 and CDR2 from the germline V gene are GTSNPN and SVGIG (reference sequence). The CDR3 loop spans 15 amino acids. Trimming took 5 bases from V and 2 from J, leaving 16 bases between them. CDR3 protein: CAWGHPRSTYNEQFF. In nucleotides, the CDR3 is TGTGCCTGGGGACATCCCCGATCCACCTACAATGAGCAGTTCTTC.

V usage is TRBV7-9 and J usage is TRBJ2-2; D is uncertain. V shed 5 bases and J shed 8 bases, with 15 bases lying between them. CDR1 SEHNR and CDR2 FQNEAQ come from the germline V gene (reference sequence). CDR3 length equals 14 residues. CDR3 region: CASSLRGSSGELFF. The CDR3 region has the DNA TGTGCCAGCAGCCTAAGAGGATCGAGTGGGGAGCTGTTTTTT.

This clonotype occurred once. The V and J genes are TRBV12-3 or TRBV12-4 and TRBJ2-3, with D perhaps TRBD1 (5 bases). The CDR3 is made up of 13 amino acids. Trimming removed 3 bases at V and 5 bases at J, with 9 bases between. DNA of the CDR3: TGTGCCAGCAGTTTTGTCCAGGGAGATACGCAGTATTTT. Protein sequence: CASSFVQGDTQYF.

The V call is TRBV5-1, the J call TRBJ1-6; D unresolved. This CDR3 comprises 16 residues. CDR1 and CDR2 (germline): SGHRS, YFSETQ. V was trimmed by 4 bases and J by 5 bases, leaving 16 bases between them. The CDR3: CASSPMLRGDNSPLHF. The CDR3, as DNA: TGCGCCAGCAGCCCGATGCTCCGAGGAGATAATTCACCCCTCCACTTT.

This clonotype came up once. The chain uses TRBV29-1 and TRBJ1-2; maybe TRBD1 (6 bases). Germline V lookup: CDR1 SQVTM, CDR2 ANQGSEA. Trimming cost V 5 bases and J 6 bases, with 13 bases left between them. This CDR3 spans 12 amino acids. CDR3 amino acids: CSVTPGGHGYTF. The CDR3 DNA reads TGCAGCGTTACCCCGGGGGGCCATGGCTACACCTTC.

The V call is TRBV12-3 or TRBV12-4, the J call TRBJ1-2; 10 positions match TRBD1. V shed 8 bases, J shed 1 base, and the junction held 10 bases outside the gene matches. This CDR3 comprises 16 residues. CDR3 region: CASEGGQGWDNYGYTF. The CDR3 DNA sequence: TGTGCCAGCGAAGGGGGACAGGGGTGGGATAACTATGGCTACACCTTC.

Here the CDR3 DNA reads TGTGCCAGCACCCTCCGGGACAGGGGCCGGAGTGAGCAGTTCTTC. Encoded protein: CASTLRDRGRSEQFF. The gene calls are TRBV5-4 and TRBJ2-1; the match to TRBD1 covers 10 bases. Germline CDR1 SGHNT, CDR2 YYREEE (reference sequence). This CDR3 region has 15 residues. With 6 bases clipped from V and 9 bases from J, the junction kept 12 bases outside the gene matches.

The table lists this clonotype with a count of one. The chain links TRBV19 to TRBJ1-2; D is uncertain. The CDR3 loop spans 12 amino acids. Per germline, CDR1 LNHDA and CDR2 SQIVND (reference sequence). V was pared by 3 bases and J by 4 bases, with 6 bases between. The CDR3 is CASSMVAYGYTF. For the CDR3, the DNA is TGTGCCAGTAGTATGGTTGCCTATGGCTACACCTTC.